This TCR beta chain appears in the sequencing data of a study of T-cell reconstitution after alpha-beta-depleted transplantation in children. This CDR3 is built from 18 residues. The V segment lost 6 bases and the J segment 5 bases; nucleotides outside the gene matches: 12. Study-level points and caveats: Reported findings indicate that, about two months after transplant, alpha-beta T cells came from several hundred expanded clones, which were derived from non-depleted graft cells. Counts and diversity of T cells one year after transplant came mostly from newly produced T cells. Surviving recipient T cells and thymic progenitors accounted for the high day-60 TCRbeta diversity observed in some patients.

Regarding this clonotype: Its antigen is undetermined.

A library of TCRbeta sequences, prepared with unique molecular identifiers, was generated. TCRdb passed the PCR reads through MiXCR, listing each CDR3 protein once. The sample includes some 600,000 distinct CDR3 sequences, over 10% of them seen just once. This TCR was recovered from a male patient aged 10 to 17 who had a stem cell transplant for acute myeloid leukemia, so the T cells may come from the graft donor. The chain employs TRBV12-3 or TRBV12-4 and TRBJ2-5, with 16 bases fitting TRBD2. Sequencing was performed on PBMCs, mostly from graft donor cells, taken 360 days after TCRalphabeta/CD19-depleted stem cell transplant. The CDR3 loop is CASRGGLAGGPSRETQYF. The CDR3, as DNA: TGTGCCAGCAGGGGGGGACTAGCGGGAGGGCCCTCGAGGGAGACCCAGTACTTC.